Below, 11 T cell receptor beta chains from the same sample are listed, as sequenced in a study of tumor-infiltrating lymphocytes in oesophageal squamous cell carcinoma listed by TCRdb under 2016. The library came from PCR. The sequencing machine was an Illumina HiSeq 2000. TCRdb handled the public reads itself, with Q25 trimming in fastp and clone calling in MiXCR, and kept productive beta chains. Entries are consolidated by CDR3 protein sequence, retaining the most common genes and DNA. The sample yields about 14,000 distinct CDR3 sequences; roughly half were counted once. Roughly 15% of the sample comes from the top ten. Sequenced material: blood. The receptors shown here come from a male donor with esophageal squamous cell carcinoma.

This clonotype was found a few times. This rearrangement joins TRBV7-9 to TRBJ2-1, with 9 bases identical to TRBD2. V lost 5 bases to trimming and J lost 5 bases; unmatched junction nucleotides: 7. From germline, CDR1 is SEHNR and CDR2 FQNEAQ (reference sequence). The CDR3 covers 15 residues. This CDR3 is CASSPGTSRDNEQFF. CDR3 in DNA: TGTGCCAGCAGCCCCGGGACTAGCAGGGACAATGAGCAGTTCTTC.

This rearrangement joins TRBV10-2 to TRBJ2-3, with 10 bases identical to TRBD1. TRBJ2-7 explains the end of the DNA better; the J call may be wrong. The CDR3 spans 15 residues. The germline V gene encodes CDR1 WSHSY and CDR2 SAAADI. CDR3 in amino acids: CASSHPGQGSNEQYF. The DNA of the CDR3 is TGCGCCAGCAGTCATCCGGGACAGGGGAGCAACGAGCAGTACTTC.

The chain recombines TRBV10-3 with TRBJ1-5; TRBD1 matches at 9 bases. V was pared by 10 bases and J by 0 bases, with 10 bases of the junction left unmatched. The CDR3 sequence is 16 residues long. Germline V CDR1 and CDR2: ENHRY, SYGVKD. The CDR3 DNA reads as TGTGCCACTACAGGGGGCAGGTTTAATAGCAATCAGCCCCAGCATTTT. Its protein product is CATTGGRFNSNQPQHF.

By share of the sample, this clonotype is medium-sized. CDR3 sequence reads: CASTDYSVQFF. The DNA of the CDR3 is TGTGCCAGCACCGATTATTCGGTGCAGTTCTTC. The rearrangement links TRBV5-8 to TRBJ2-1; D not certain. Trimming cost V 6 bases and J 12 bases, with 13 bases left between them. Germline V gives CDR1 SGHTS, CDR2 YDEGEE. The CDR3 sequence is 11 residues long.

The chain has TRBV7-3 and TRBJ2-6; perhaps TRBD2 as D (5 bases). The CDR3 has 16 residues. V was trimmed by 1 base and J by 1 base, leaving 8 bases between them. Germline V lookup: CDR1 SGHTA, CDR2 FQGTGA. The CDR3 sequence: CASSLSGGSGANVLTF. The CDR3 region has the DNA TGTGCCAGCAGCTTAAGTGGAGGATCTGGGGCCAACGTCCTGACTTTC.

This clonotype was counted ten times or more. The chain employs TRBV7-8 and TRBJ2-7; perhaps TRBD1 as D (5 bases). V lost 6 bases and J 2 bases, leaving 8 bases between the germline ends. The CDR3 is 12 amino acids. The V gene's germline CDR1 is SGHVS and CDR2 FQNEAQ. The DNA for the CDR3 is TGTGCCAGCAGAACAGGACCCTACGAGCAGTACTTC. Translated: CASRTGPYEQYF.

This clonotype was seen a handful of times. The CDR3 DNA reads TGCGCCAGCAGTGAGTCTACTAGTCGGTCCTACAATGAGCAGTTCTTC. Protein product: CASSESTSRSYNEQFF. The chain combines TRBV10-1 with TRBJ2-1, with D tentatively TRBD2 (5 bases). The CDR3 extends over 16 amino acids. The V end lost 0 bases, the J end lost 1 base, and 10 bases lay between the germline ends. Germline CDR1 and CDR2: WNHNN and SYGVQD (reference sequence).

The chain couples TRBV7-8 to TRBJ1-4; the D gene is possibly TRBD1 (5 bases). V lost 5 bases to trimming and J lost 8 bases, with 12 bases between them. The V gene's germline CDR1 is SGHVS and CDR2 FQNEAQ. The CDR3 runs 13 residues. DNA for the CDR3: TGTGCCAGCAGCCCAGGGACGGGAGAAAAACTGTTTTTT. Protein product: CASSPGTGEKLFF.

The V gene is TRBV7-3, the J gene TRBJ1-1; D is possibly TRBD2 (7 bases). TRBJ2-5 matches the DNA end more closely, so the J call is doubtful. CDR3 length equals 14 residues. Germline CDR1 and CDR2: SGHTA and FQGTGA. The CDR3 loop is CASSLNGGQETQYF. The CDR3 coding sequence is TGTGCCAGCAGCTTAAACGGGGGGCAGGAGACCCAGTACTTC.

This clonotype has only a few counts. The chain uses TRBV27 and TRBJ2-1, with 7 bases identical to TRBD1. Trimming took 6 bases from V and 3 from J; bases not matched to a gene: 8. This CDR3 region has 15 residues. The germline CDR1 and CDR2 sequences are MNHEY and SMNVEV (reference sequence). CDR3 residues: CASRNRGGFYNEQFF. Here the CDR3 DNA reads TGTGCCAGCAGGAACAGGGGTGGGTTCTACAATGAGCAGTTCTTC.

Many counts were recorded for this clonotype. This may be a read error: a much more frequent sequence differs by one nucleotide. V is TRBV28 and J is TRBJ2-7; TRBD1 matches at 11 bases. The trim removed 1 base at V and 7 bases at J, leaving 9 bases unmatched. Germline-derived CDR1 and CDR2 are MDHEN and SYDVKM. This CDR3 comprises 16 residues. In nucleotides, the CDR3 is TGTGCCAGCAGTTTATTTGGGACAGGGGGGATCAATGAGCAGTACTTC. This encodes CASSLFGTGGINEQYF.